This T cell receptor beta chain originates from a study of T-cell reconstitution after alpha-beta-depleted transplantation in children. Germline V gene data show CDR1 as SQVTM and CDR2 as ANQGSEA. The CDR3 spans 13 residues. V was pared by 6 bases and J by 3 bases, with 14 bases between. The TCRbeta library incorporated unique molecular identifiers. TCRdb itself ran the PCR reads through MiXCR, one entry per CDR3 protein. Of some 220,000 distinct CDR3 sequences detected, roughly 11% appear once; the ten largest clones hold 25% to 30%. The specimen was PBMCs, collected before TCRalphabeta/CD19-depleted stem cell transplant. The chain uses TRBV29-1 and TRBJ1-2, with D unclear. The TCR was taken from a child younger than two with acute myeloid leukemia, due to receive a stem cell transplant. Here the CDR3 DNA reads TGCAGCGTACAGCATCAGGATCACTATGGCTACACCTTC. Translation: CSVQHQDHYGYTF.